In its sample, the clone carrying this TCR beta chain was seen a few times. Its specificity is unknown. The study ran its PCR with 60 Vbeta and 13 Jbeta primers. Using immunoSEQ multiplex PCR, the repertoire was profiled, and TCRdb retains in-frame clones only, with some absent. Of about 100,000 clones in the sample, roughly 80% were seen once. This specimen comes from a study of cytomegalovirus exposure and HLA in healthy donors. Study-level findings and limits: It is likely that the observed cluster of highly shared sequence variants was a sequencing artifact. Using a false discovery rate of 0.05, a later analysis showed that 15,000 to 20,000 TCR beta sequences were associated with HLA alleles. TCR beta chains associated with HLA were, in a later analysis, more clonally expanded than equally common others. By HLA locus, TCR association rates varied in a later analysis, with DRB1 showing the most and HLA-C the fewest.

Trimming shortened V by 3 bases and J by 7 bases, and 10 bases separated the two germline ends. Per germline, CDR1 SGHKS and CDR2 YYEKEE (reference sequence). The CDR3 contains 12 residues. The TCR sequence derives from a man aged 45 to 65 in good health and CMV-seropositive. This chain links TRBV5-5 with TRBJ1-1; perhaps TRBD1 as D (6 bases). The sample taken for sequencing was PBMCs. In DNA form, the CDR3 reads TGTGCCAGCAGCTACATGGACAGTGAAGCTTTCTTT. Protein: CASSYMDSEAFF.